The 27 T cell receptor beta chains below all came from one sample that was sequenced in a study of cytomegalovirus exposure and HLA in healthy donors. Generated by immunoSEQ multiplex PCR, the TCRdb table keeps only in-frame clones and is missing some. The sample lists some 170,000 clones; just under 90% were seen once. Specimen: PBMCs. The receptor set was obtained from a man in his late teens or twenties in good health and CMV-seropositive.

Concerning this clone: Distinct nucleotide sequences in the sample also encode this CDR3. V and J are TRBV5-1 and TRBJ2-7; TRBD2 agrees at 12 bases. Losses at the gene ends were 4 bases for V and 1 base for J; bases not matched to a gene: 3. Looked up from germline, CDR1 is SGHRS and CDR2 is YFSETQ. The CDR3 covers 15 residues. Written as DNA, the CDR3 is TGCGCCAGCAGCCTGACTAGCGGGAGTTCCTACGAGCAGTACTTC. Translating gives CASSLTSGSSYEQYF.

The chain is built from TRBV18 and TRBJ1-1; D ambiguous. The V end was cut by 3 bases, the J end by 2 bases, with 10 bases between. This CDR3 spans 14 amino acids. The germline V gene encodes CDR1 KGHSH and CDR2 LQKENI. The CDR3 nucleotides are TGTGCCAGCTCACCTAATCCGAGTAACACTGAAGCTTTCTTT. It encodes CASSPNPSNTEAFF.

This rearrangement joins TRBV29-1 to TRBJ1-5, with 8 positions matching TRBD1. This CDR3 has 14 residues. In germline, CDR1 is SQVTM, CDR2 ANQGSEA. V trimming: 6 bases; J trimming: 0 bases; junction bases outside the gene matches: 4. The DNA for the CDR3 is TGCAGCGTCTGGACAGGGATTAGCAATCAGCCCCAGCATTTT. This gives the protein CSVWTGISNQPQHF.

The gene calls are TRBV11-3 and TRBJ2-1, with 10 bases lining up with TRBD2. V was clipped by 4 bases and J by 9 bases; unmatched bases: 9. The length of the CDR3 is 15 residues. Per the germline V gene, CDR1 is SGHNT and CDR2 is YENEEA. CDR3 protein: CASSSGGSGRPEQFF. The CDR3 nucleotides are TGTGCCAGCAGCTCTGGGGGTAGCGGGAGGCCTGAGCAGTTCTTC.

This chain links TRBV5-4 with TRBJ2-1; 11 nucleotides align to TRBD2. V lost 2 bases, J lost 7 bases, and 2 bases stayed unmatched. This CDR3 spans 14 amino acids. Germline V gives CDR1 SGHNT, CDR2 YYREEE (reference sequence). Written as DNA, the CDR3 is TGTGCCAGCAGCTTTAGCGGGAGGGGAAATGAGCAGTTCTTC. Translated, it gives CASSFSGRGNEQFF.

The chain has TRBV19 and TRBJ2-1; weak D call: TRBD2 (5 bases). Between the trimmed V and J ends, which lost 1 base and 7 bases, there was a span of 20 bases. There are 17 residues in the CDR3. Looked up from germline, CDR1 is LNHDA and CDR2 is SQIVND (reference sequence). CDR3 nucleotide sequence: TGTGCCAGTAGTATAGCCCTAGTGGCGGGTCCCTTAAATGAGCAGTTCTTC. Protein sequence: CASSIALVAGPLNEQFF.

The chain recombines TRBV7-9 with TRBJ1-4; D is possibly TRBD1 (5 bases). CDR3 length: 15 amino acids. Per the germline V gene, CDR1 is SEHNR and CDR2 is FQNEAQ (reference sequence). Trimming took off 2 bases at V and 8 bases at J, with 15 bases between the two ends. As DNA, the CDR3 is TGTGCCAGCAGCTTAACGGGGGGTATAGGCGAAAAACTGTTTTTT. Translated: CASSLTGGIGEKLFF.

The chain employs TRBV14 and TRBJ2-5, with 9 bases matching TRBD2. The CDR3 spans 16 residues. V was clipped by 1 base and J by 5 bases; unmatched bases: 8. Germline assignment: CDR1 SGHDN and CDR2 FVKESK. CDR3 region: CASSQAAGGPKETQYF. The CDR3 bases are TGTGCCAGCAGCCAAGCGGCGGGAGGGCCTAAGGAGACCCAGTACTTC.

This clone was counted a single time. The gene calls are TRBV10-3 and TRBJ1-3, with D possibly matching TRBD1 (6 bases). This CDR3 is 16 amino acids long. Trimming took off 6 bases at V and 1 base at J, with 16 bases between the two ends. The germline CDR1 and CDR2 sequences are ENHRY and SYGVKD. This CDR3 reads CAISSLGHPSGNTIYF. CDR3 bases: TGTGCCATCAGCTCCTTGGGACATCCTTCTGGAAACACCATATATTTT.

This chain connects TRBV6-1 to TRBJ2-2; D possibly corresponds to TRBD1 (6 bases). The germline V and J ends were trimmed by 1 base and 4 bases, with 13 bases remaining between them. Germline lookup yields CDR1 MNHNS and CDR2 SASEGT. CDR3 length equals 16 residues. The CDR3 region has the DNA TGTGCCAGCAGTGAAGTACAGGGTCTCGGCACCGGGGAGCTGTTTTTT. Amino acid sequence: CASSEVQGLGTGELFF.

The CDR3 nucleotides read TGCGCCAGCAGCTTACTAGCGGGAGGCCCTCCTAGCACAGATACGCAGTATTTT. It specifies CASSLLAGGPPSTDTQYF. The chain recombines TRBV5-1 with TRBJ2-3, with 12 bases lining up with TRBD2. CDR3 length: 18 amino acids. V trimming: 2 bases; J trimming: 0 bases; junction bases outside the gene matches: 7. Germline assignment: CDR1 SGHRS and CDR2 YFSETQ.

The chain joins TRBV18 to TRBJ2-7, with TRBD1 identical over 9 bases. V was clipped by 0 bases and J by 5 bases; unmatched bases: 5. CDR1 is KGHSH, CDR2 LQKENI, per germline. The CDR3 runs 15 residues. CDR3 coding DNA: TGTGCCAGCTCACCACCGACAGGGGGGATGGACGAGCAGTACTTC. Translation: CASSPPTGGMDEQYF.

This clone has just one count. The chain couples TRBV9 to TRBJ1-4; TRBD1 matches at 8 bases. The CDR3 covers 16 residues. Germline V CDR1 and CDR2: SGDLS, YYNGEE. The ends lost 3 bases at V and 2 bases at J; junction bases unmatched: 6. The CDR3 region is CASSAYRGMTNEKLFF. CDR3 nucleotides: TGTGCCAGCAGCGCCTACAGGGGGATGACTAATGAAAAACTGTTTTTT. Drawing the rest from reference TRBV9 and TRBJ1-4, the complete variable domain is DSGVTQTPKHLITATGQRVTLRCSPRSGDLSVYWYQQSLDQGLQFLIQYYNGEERAKGNILERFSAQQFPDLHSELNLSSLELGDSALYFCASSAYRGMTNEKLFFGSGTQLSVL.

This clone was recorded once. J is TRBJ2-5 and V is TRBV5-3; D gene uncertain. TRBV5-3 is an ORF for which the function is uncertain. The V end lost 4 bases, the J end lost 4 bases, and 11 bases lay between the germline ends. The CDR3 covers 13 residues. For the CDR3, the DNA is TGTGCCAGAAGCGTAAGGAGCGCAGAGACCCAGTACTTC. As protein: CARSVRSAETQYF.

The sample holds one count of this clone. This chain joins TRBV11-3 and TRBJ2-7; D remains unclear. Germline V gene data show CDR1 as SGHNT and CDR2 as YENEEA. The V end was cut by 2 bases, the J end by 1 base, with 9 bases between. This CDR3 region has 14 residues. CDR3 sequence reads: CASSLRSGSYEQYF. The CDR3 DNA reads TGTGCCAGCAGCTTACGATCGGGTTCCTACGAGCAGTACTTC.

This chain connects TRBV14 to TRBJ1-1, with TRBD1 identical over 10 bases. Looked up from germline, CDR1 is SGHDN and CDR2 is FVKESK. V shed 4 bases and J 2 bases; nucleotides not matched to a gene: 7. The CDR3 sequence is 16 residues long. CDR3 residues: CASSRWDRGRNTEAFF. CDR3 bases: TGTGCCAGCAGCCGATGGGACAGGGGTAGAAACACTGAAGCTTTCTTT.

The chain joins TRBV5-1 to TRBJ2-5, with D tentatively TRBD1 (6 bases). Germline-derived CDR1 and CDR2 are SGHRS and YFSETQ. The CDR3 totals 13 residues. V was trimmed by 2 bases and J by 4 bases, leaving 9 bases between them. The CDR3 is CASSLQGRETQYF. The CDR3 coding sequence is TGCGCCAGCAGCTTACAGGGTCGAGAGACCCAGTACTTC.

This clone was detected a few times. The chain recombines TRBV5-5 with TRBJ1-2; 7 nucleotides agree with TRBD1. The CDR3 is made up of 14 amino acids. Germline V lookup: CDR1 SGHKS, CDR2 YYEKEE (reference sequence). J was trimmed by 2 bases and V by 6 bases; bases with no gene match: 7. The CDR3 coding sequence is TGTGCCAGCACCAGACAGGGCGGCAACTATGGCTACACCTTC. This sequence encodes CASTRQGGNYGYTF.

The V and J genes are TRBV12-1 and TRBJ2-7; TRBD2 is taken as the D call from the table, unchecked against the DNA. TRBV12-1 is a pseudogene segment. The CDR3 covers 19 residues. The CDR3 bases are TGTGCCAGCAGCTACCCACGAGGACTAGCGGGAGGTAACATCTACGAGCAGTACTTC. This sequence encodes CASSYPRGLAGGNIYEQYF.

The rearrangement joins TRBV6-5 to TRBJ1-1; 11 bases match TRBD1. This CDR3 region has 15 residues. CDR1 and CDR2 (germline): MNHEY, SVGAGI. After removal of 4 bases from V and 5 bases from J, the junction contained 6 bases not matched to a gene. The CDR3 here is CASSWTGGLRTEAFF. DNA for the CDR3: TGTGCCAGCAGTTGGACAGGGGGCTTGCGGACTGAAGCTTTCTTT.

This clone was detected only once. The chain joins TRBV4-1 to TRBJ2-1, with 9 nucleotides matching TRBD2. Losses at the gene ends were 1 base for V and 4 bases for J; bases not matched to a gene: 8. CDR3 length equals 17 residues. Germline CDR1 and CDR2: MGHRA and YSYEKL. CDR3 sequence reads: CASSQGLMLAGYNEQFF. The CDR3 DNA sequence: TGCGCCAGCAGCCAAGGTTTAATGCTAGCGGGATACAATGAGCAGTTCTTC.

The CDR3 protein is CASSLEQLNQPQHF. CDR3 bases: TGTGCCAGCAGCTTGGAACAGCTCAATCAGCCCCAGCATTTT. The chain couples TRBV5-5 to TRBJ1-5; D uncertain. V lost 0 bases to trimming and J lost 3 bases, with 7 bases between them. Germline V gene lookup returns CDR1 SGHKS and CDR2 YYEKEE (reference sequence). CDR3 size: 14 residues.

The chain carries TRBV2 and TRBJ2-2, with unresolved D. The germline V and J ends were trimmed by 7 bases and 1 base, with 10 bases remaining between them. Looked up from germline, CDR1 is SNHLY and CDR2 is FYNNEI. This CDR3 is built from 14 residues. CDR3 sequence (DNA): TGTGCCAGCACCCAACAAGTGAACACCGGGGAGCTGTTTTTT. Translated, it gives CASTQQVNTGELFF. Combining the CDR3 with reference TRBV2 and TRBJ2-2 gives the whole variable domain EPEVTQTPSHQVTQMGQEVILRCVPISNHLYFYWYRQILGQKVEFLVSFYNNEISEKSEIFDDQFSVERPDGSNFTLKIRSTKLEDSAMYFCASTQQVNTGELFFGEGSRLTVL.

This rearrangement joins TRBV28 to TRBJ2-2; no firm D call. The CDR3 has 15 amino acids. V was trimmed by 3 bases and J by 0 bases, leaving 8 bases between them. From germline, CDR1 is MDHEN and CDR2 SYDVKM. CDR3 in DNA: TGTGCCAGCAGTTTGAGGCAGCCGAACACCGGGGAGCTGTTTTTT. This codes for CASSLRQPNTGELFF.

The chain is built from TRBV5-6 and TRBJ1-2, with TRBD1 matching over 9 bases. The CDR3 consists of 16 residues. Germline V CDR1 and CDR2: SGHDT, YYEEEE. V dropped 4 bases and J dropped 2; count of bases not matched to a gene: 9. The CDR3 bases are TGTGCCAGCAGCCTGACTTGGACAGGGGAAAACTATGGCTACACCTTC. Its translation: CASSLTWTGENYGYTF.

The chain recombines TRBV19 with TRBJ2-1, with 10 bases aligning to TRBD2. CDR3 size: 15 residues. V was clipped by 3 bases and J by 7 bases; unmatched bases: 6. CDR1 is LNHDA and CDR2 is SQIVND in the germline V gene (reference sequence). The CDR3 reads CASSIRAGGPNEQFF. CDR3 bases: TGTGCCAGTAGTATTCGAGCGGGAGGGCCAAATGAGCAGTTCTTC.

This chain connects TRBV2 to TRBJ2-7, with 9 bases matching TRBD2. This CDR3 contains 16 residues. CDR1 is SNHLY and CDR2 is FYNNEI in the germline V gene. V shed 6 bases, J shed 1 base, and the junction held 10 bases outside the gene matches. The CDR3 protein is CASRERLAGPSYEQYF. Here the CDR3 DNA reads TGTGCCAGCAGAGAACGTCTAGCGGGACCGTCCTACGAGCAGTACTTC.